This paragraph covers one TCR beta chain sequence. The data derive from a study of T cell changes during pregnancy in multiple sclerosis. CDR3 length equals 16 residues. V gave up 0 bases and J gave up 5 bases; unmatched junction bases: 5. Germline values: CDR1 LGHNA, CDR2 YNFKEQ. TCRdb's copy holds only in-frame clones and misses some; the assay was immunoSEQ multiplex PCR. Of about 93,000 clones detected, over 80% appear once; the ten largest clones hold just over 2%. V gene TRBV4-2 combines with J gene TRBJ2-7, with 12 bases fitting TRBD1. Here the sequenced sample was peripheral blood, taken after pregnancy. This clonotype was sampled from a female donor with multiple sclerosis, enrolled in a pregnancy study. The CDR3 protein is CASSQEQGQGADEQYF. The CDR3 DNA follows: TGTGCCAGCAGCCAAGAACAGGGACAGGGGGCCGACGAGCAGTACTTC.